The following is a T cell receptor beta chain sequence with its context. Assay used: immunoSEQ multiplex PCR; TCRdb lists only in-frame clones, some missing. The sample has 30,000 to 35,000 clones; roughly 81% are singletons. Trimming stripped 0 bases from V and 7 bases from J, with 10 bases between. The CDR3 contains 13 residues. Germline assignment: CDR1 SGHNT and CDR2 YENEEA. This sample stems from a study of pediatric ulcerative colitis. The rectum was sampled with one to two pinch biopsies at colonoscopy. The sequence was obtained from a boy between 10 and 17 years old with mild ulcerative colitis. V is TRBV11-3 and J is TRBJ2-7; D gene uncertain. Material for sequencing was gut tissue. The CDR3 spells CASSLDSTGEQYF. CDR3 in DNA: TGTGCCAGCAGCTTAGATAGTACCGGGGAGCAGTACTTC.